Only one count was recorded for the clone carrying this TCR beta chain. The target antigen is unknown. The data originate from a study of OX40 agonist ivuxolimab in advanced cancers. About the study: The study enrolled dose-escalation patients with hepatocellular carcinoma, melanoma, renal cell or head and neck cancer. Prior anti-PD-1, anti-PD-L1 or anti-CTLA-4 therapy did not bar entry, and more than 35% had some. The study's findings and limits: It was also the case that some nonresponders had low normalized T-cell clonal expansion.

Profiling relied on immunoSEQ multiplex PCR, and the TCRdb table lists in-frame clones only, not all of them. The sample lists roughly 74,000 clones; 85% to 90% were seen once. Germline CDR1 SGHTA, CDR2 FQGNSA. V shed 5 bases, J shed 5 bases, and the junction held 7 bases outside the gene matches. This CDR3 spans 14 amino acids. The rearrangement joins TRBV7-2 to TRBJ2-5; 8 bases are shared with TRBD1. This sequence originates from an adult with an advanced solid tumor such as melanoma, head and neck, liver or kidney cancer. The starting material was CD4+ or CD8+ T cells sorted from blood, obtained in a trial of the OX40 agonist ivuxolimab. The CDR3 reads CASSRRTGLETQYF. The CDR3 nucleotides read TGTGCCAGCAGCCGCCGGACAGGGTTGGAGACCCAGTACTTC.